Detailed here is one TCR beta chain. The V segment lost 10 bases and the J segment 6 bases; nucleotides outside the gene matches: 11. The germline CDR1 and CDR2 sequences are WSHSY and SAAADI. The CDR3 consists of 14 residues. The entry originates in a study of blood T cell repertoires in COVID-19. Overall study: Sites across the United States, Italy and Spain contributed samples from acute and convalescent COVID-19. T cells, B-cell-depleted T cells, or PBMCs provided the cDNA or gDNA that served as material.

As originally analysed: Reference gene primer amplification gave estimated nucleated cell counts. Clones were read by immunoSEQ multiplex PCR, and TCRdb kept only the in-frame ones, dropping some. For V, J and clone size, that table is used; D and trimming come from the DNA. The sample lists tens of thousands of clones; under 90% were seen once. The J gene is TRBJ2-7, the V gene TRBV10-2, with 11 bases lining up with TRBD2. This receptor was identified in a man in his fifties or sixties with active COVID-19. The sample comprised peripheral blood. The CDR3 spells CATGSGGASPEQYF. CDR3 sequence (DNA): TGCGCCACCGGTAGCGGGGGGGCTTCTCCCGAGCAGTACTTC.